The present T cell receptor beta chain was sequenced within a study of blood T cell repertoires in COVID-19. Study context: Material from acute and convalescent COVID-19 was sourced from the United States, Italy and Spain.

The junction had 5 bases not matched to a gene; V was cut back by 5 bases and J by 4 bases. The CDR3 is 13 residues long. Germline V gene sequence: CDR1 SQVTM, CDR2 ANQGSEA. Only in-frame clones appear in the TCRdb table, and some are missing; sequencing was by immunoSEQ multiplex PCR. The sample contains about 310,000 clones, around 87% of which appear only once. This clonotype was sampled from a man in his forties or fifties with active or convalescent COVID-19. Sequenced: peripheral blood. J is TRBJ1-5 and V is TRBV29-1, with 7 bases identical to TRBD1. CDR3 DNA: TGCAGCGTTTACGACAGGGTGAATCAGCCCCAGCATTTT. Translation gives CSVYDRVNQPQHF.